Shown below are 12 T cell receptor beta chains from a single sample sequenced in a study of shared clonotypes between healthy human individuals. TCRdb's copy holds only in-frame clones and misses some; the assay was immunoSEQ multiplex PCR. The data contain around 350,000 clones, 73% of them seen just once; the ten biggest clones take up more than 9%. The sequenced material came from memory CD4+ T cells sorted from blood. Subset described: CD45RA-negative fraction. These receptors were collected from a young man in good health.

This clone was detected a few times. This chain joins TRBV5-6 and TRBJ2-1; 12 nucleotides agree with TRBD2. V shed 4 bases and J 5 bases; nucleotides not matched to a gene: 7. This CDR3 is 16 amino acids long. Looked up from germline, CDR1 is SGHDT and CDR2 is YYEEEE. The CDR3 sequence: CASSRRTSGRNNEQFF. CDR3 bases: TGTGCCAGCAGCCGAAGAACTAGCGGGAGGAACAATGAGCAGTTCTTC.

CDR3 bases: TGTGCCAGCAGCTTGGAGGGACAGGCGAAAACCCCCCAGCATTTT. This translates into CASSLEGQAKTPQHF. V usage is TRBV5-8 and J usage is TRBJ1-5; TRBD1 aligns across 8 bases. This CDR3 contains 15 residues. V was clipped by 0 bases and J by 10 bases; unmatched bases: 9. Germline V gives CDR1 SGHTS, CDR2 YDEGEE.

The chain employs TRBV5-1 and TRBJ2-2; 8 bases map to TRBD1. J lost 5 bases, V lost 3 bases, and 6 bases had no gene match. Germline values: CDR1 SGHRS, CDR2 YFSETQ. The CDR3 extends over 15 amino acids. Here the CDR3 DNA reads TGCGCCAGCAGCTCACGGACAGGGACTACCGGGGAGCTGTTTTTT. Translated: CASSSRTGTTGELFF.

This rearrangement joins TRBV6-6 to TRBJ2-7; TRBD2 is a possible D gene (6 bases). This CDR3 region has 13 residues. Trimming removed 0 bases at V and 7 bases at J, with 10 bases between. The germline V gene has CDR1 MNHNY and CDR2 SVGAGI (reference sequence). The CDR3 loop is CASSYSVGGEQYF. The CDR3 DNA follows: TGTGCCAGCAGTTACTCTGTCGGGGGAGAGCAGTACTTC.

V and J are TRBV14 and TRBJ1-5; D is unresolved. Germline-derived CDR1 and CDR2 are SGHDN and FVKESK. V was trimmed by 0 bases and J by 9 bases, leaving 9 bases between them. The CDR3 contains 13 residues. The CDR3 reads CASSQDNLGPQHF. The CDR3 coding sequence is TGTGCCAGCAGCCAAGATAATTTAGGGCCCCAGCATTTT.

At least ten counts were recorded for this clone. The rearrangement links TRBV11-2 to TRBJ1-4; weak D call: TRBD1 (6 bases). The CDR3 is 14 amino acids. Germline V gene sequence: CDR1 SGHAT, CDR2 FQNNGV. V lost 2 bases and J 8 bases, leaving 12 bases between the germline ends. The CDR3 protein is CASSLTGTDEKLFF. The CDR3 DNA sequence: TGTGCCAGCAGCTTAACAGGGACGGACGAAAAACTGTTTTTT. The entire variable domain, with the rest obtained from reference TRBV11-2 and TRBJ1-4, is as follows: EAGVAQSPRYKIIEKRQSVAFWCNPISGHATLYWYQQILGQGPKLLIQFQNNGVVDDSQLPKDRFSAERLKGVDSTLKIQPAKLEDSAVYLCASSLTGTDEKLFFGSGTQLSVL.

This chain uses TRBV7-2 with TRBJ1-5, with unresolved D. The ends were cut back, 4 bases at V and 6 bases at J, with 10 bases in the middle. The CDR3 is 13 residues long. Germline assignment: CDR1 SGHTA and CDR2 FQGNSA. This chain's CDR3 is CASSSEIGQPQHF. The CDR3 DNA reads as TGTGCCAGCAGCTCAGAAATAGGTCAGCCCCAGCATTTT.

The chain uses TRBV27 and TRBJ1-2, with TRBD1 as a possible D gene (5 bases). The germline V gene encodes CDR1 MNHEY and CDR2 SMNVEV (reference sequence). V was pared by 4 bases and J by 7 bases, with 16 bases between. The CDR3 sequence is 14 residues long. CDR3 in amino acids: CASSSQGRIFGYTF. In DNA, the CDR3 is TGTGCCAGCAGTTCCCAGGGAAGGATATTTGGCTACACCTTC.

This chain joins TRBV5-1 and TRBJ1-5, with D maybe TRBD1 (5 bases). Germline CDR1 is SGHRS and CDR2 is YFSETQ. Trimming took off 1 base at V and 5 bases at J, with 10 bases between the two ends. The CDR3 totals 14 residues. CDR3 amino acids: CASSLWGTDQPQHF. DNA of the CDR3: TGCGCCAGCAGCTTGTGGGGGACGGATCAGCCCCAGCATTTT.

Here the CDR3 DNA reads TGTGCCAGCAGCTTGGGACTAGCGGTGAGCACAGATACGCAGTATTTT. It specifies CASSLGLAVSTDTQYF. The V and J genes are TRBV5-6 and TRBJ2-3, with 9 bases identical to TRBD2. The trim removed 0 bases at V and 0 bases at J, leaving 2 bases unmatched. CDR3 size: 16 residues. Germline assignment: CDR1 SGHDT and CDR2 YYEEEE.

This clone was seen just once. This rearrangement joins TRBV5-1 to TRBJ2-7; D is unclear. The CDR3 sequence is 14 residues long. Trimming took 5 bases from V and 2 from J, leaving 14 bases between them. Germline CDR1 is SGHRS and CDR2 is YFSETQ. The CDR3 region is CASSPSGGPYEQYF. The CDR3 nucleotides are TGCGCCAGCAGTCCCTCGGGCGGACCCTACGAGCAGTACTTC.

This clone was observed a handful of times. The chain is built from TRBV7-9 and TRBJ2-1; D might be TRBD2 (5 bases). CDR3 length equals 15 residues. In germline, CDR1 is SEHNR, CDR2 FQNEAQ (reference sequence). V lost 0 bases and J 5 bases, leaving 11 bases between the germline ends. CDR3 amino acids: CASSLARFGNNEQFF. The CDR3 coding sequence is TGTGCCAGCAGCTTAGCTAGGTTCGGGAACAATGAGCAGTTCTTC.